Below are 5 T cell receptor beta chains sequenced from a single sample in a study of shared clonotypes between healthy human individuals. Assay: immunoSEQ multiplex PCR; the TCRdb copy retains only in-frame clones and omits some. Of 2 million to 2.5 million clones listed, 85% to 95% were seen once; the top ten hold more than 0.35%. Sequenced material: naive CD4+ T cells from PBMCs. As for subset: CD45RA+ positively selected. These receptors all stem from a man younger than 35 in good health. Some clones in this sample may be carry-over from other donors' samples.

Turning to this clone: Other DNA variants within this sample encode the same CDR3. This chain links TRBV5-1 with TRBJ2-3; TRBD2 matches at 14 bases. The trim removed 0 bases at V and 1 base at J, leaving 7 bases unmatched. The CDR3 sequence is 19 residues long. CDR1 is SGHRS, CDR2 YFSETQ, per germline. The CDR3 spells CASSLGLAGGPRGTDTQYF. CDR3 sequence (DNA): TGCGCCAGCAGCTTGGGACTAGCGGGAGGGCCAAGGGGCACAGATACGCAGTATTTT.

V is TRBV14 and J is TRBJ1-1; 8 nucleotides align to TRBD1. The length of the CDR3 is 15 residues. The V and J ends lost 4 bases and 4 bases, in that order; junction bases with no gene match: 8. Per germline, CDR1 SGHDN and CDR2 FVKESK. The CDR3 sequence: CASSRVQGGITEAFF. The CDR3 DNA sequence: TGTGCCAGCAGCCGAGTACAGGGGGGGATCACTGAAGCTTTCTTT.

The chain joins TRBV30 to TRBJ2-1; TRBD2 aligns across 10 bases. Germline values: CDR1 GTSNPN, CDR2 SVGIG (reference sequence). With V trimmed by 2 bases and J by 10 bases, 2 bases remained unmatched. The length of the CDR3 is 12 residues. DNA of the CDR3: TGTGCCTGGAGTATTAGCGGGAGGGAGCAGTTCTTC. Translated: CAWSISGREQFF.

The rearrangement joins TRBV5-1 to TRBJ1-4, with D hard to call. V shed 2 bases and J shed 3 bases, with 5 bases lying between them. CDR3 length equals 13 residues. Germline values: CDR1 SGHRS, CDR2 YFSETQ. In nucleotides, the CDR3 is TGCGCCAGCAGCTTTAATTCTAATGAAAAACTGTTTTTT. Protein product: CASSFNSNEKLFF.

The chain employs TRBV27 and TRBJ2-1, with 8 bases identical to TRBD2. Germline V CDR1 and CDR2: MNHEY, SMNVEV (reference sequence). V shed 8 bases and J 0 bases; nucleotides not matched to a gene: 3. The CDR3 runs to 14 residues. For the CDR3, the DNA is TGTGCCAGCCTCGGACTAGCCTCCTACAATGAGCAGTTCTTC. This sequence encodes CASLGLASYNEQFF.